This T cell receptor beta chain originates from a study of T-cell memory formation after mild COVID-19. Study-level results: Contracting CD8+ clones were enriched in EMRA, CD4+ mainly in CM and EM. Clones that contracted from day 15 to 85 had balanced CD4/CD8; later expanders were CD4+ biased. SARS-CoV-2 specificity was not confirmed for second-wave clones peaking on day 37.

MiXCR, run by TCRdb on the 5' RACE reads, gives a single entry per CDR3 protein. Here the sample spans fewer than 500,000 distinct CDR3 sequences, 20% to 25% being singletons. On this clonotype: What it recognizes is unknown.

CDR3 length equals 15 residues. CDR1 is SGHTA and CDR2 is FQGNSA in the germline V gene. V dropped 2 bases and J dropped 4 bases, with 14 bases sitting between them. This chain connects TRBV7-2 to TRBJ2-5, with D maybe TRBD2 (6 bases). The clonotype comes from an adult woman who had mild COVID-19 (a few samples of this study predate the infection). Cell type and time point are not known. Sequenced: PBMCs or a T cell subset sorted from them (not recorded which). The CDR3 protein is CASSLIVLGGETQYF. The CDR3 DNA follows: TGTGCCAGCAGCTTAATAGTGCTGGGGGGAGAGACCCAGTACTTC.